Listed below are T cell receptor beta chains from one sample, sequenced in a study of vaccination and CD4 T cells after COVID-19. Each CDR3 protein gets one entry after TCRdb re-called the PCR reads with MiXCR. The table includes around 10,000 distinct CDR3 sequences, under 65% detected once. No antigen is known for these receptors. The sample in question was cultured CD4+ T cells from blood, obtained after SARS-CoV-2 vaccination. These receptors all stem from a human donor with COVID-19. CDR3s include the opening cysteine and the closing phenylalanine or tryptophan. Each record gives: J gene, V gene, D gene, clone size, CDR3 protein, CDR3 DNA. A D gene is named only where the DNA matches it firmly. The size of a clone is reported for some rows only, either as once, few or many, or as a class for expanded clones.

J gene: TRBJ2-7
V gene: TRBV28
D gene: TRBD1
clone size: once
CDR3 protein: CASSLTGEGYEQYF
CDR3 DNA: TGTGCCAGCAGTTTGACAGGGGAAGGGTACGAGCAGTACTTC

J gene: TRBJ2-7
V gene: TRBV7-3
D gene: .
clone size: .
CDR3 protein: CASSLQVYEQYF
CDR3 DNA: TGTGCCAGCAGCCTCCAGGTATACGAGCAGTACTTC

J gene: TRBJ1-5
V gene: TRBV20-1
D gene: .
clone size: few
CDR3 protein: CSAALDGSNQPQHF
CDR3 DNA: TGCAGTGCTGCCCTGGACGGTAGCAATCAGCCCCAGCATTTT

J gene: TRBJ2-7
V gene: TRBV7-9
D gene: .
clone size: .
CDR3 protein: CASSPRKGSSYEQYF
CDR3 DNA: TGTGCCAGCAGCCCGAGAAAGGGGAGCTCCTACGAGCAGTACTTC

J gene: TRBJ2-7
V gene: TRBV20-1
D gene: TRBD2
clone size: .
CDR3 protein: CSAPAGQGLTSGGALHEQYF
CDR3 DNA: TGCAGTGCCCCCGCGGGACAGGGGTTGACTAGCGGGGGGGCGCTCCACGAGCAGTACTTC

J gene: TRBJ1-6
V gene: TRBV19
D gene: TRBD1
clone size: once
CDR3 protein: CASSNRGIAPLHF
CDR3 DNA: TGTGCCAGTAGTAACAGGGGGATTGCACCCCTCCACTTT

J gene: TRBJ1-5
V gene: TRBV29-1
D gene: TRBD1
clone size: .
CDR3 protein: CSVEYGTGSNQPQHF
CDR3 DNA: TGCAGCGTTGAATATGGGACAGGGAGCAATCAGCCCCAGCATTTT

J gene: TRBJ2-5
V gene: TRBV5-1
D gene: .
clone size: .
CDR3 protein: CASSQGFVETQYF
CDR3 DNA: TGCGCCAGCAGCCAGGGATTCGTTGAGACCCAGTACTTC

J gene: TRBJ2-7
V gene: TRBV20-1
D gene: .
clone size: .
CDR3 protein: CSAVRGPKDYEQYF
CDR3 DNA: TGCAGTGCTGTGCGGGGGCCCAAGGACTACGAGCAGTACTTC

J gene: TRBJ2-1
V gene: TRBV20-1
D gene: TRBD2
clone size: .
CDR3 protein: CSAAKAGGYNEQFF
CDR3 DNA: TGCAGTGCTGCGAAAGCGGGGGGGTACAATGAGCAGTTCTTC

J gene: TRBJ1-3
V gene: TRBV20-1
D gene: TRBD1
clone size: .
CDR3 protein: CSASDEAGTGTGNTIYF
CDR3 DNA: TGCAGTGCTAGCGACGAGGCCGGGACAGGGACTGGAAACACCATATATTTT

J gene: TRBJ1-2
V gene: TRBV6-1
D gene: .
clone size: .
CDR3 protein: CASSDRGRGDGYTF
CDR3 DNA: TGTGCCAGCAGTGACAGGGGTCGTGGGGATGGCTACACCTTC